These T cell receptor beta chains were read from a single sample in a study of human T cells and chemical hapten exposure. TCRdb passed the RACE reads through MiXCR, listing each CDR3 protein once. The repertoire holds 80,000 to 95,000 distinct CDR3 sequences, with 8% to 13% as singletons. The sample consisted of whole blood, taken in connection with sensitization to the hapten diphenylcyclopropenone (DPC). The receptors here all came from a man aged 35 to 55 with alopecia areata. Some clones in this sample may be carry-over from other donors' samples. CDR3s include the opening cysteine and the closing phenylalanine or tryptophan. The D gene is left open where the match is weak. Clone size is given for some rows only: seen once, a few or many times, or a class if the clone is expanded.

.	TRBD1	TRBV27	TRBJ1-5	CASSLVGTGSQPQHF	TGTGCCAGCAGTTTAGTCGGGACAGGGTCTCAGCCCCAGCATTTT
.	.	TRBV11-3	TRBJ1-2	CASSRIKGLSGYTF	TGTGCCAGCAGCCGAATTAAAGGGCTCAGCGGCTACACCTTC
few	TRBD2	TRBV10-3	TRBJ2-1	CATEREVTYNEQFF	TGTGCCACCGAGCGGGAGGTCACCTACAATGAGCAGTTCTTC
many	TRBD2	TRBV28	TRBJ2-1	CATFPSGRAVDEQFF	TGTGCCACCTTTCCTAGCGGGAGGGCCGTCGATGAGCAGTTCTTC
few	.	TRBV20-1	TRBJ2-7	CSVPTPTYEQYF	TGCAGTGTCCCGACACCAACCTACGAGCAGTACTTC
few	.	TRBV2	TRBJ2-2	CASGLLQGNTGELFF	TGTGCCAGCGGCTTACTACAGGGAAACACCGGGGAGCTGTTTTTT
few	.	TRBV5-1	TRBJ2-7	CASSFSVSYEQYF	TGCGCCAGCAGCTTCTCGGTCTCCTACGAGCAGTACTTC
few	TRBD2	TRBV7-9	TRBJ2-7	CASSSDRLAGDQAYEQYF	TGTGCCAGCAGCTCAGACCGACTAGCGGGGGACCAAGCCTACGAGCAGTACTTC
few	TRBD1	TRBV3-1	TRBJ1-1	CASSFLQGAGTEAFF	TGTGCCAGCAGCTTCCTTCAGGGGGCGGGAACTGAAGCTTTCTTT
.	.	TRBV7-2	TRBJ2-5	CASSLSSLTQYF	TGTGCCAGCAGCCTCTCCAGTTTGACCCAGTACTTC
many	.	TRBV6-2/TRBV6-3	TRBJ2-7	CASSYRYEQYF	TGTGCCAGCAGTTACCGCTACGAGCAGTACTTC
many	.	TRBV6-6	TRBJ1-5	CASSRESEGNQPQHF	TGTGCCAGCAGTCGGGAGTCCGAGGGCAATCAGCCCCAGCATTTT
.	.	TRBV7-9	TRBJ1-3	CASSLRQGWENTIYF	TGTGCCAGCAGCCTACGACAAGGGTGGGAAAACACCATATATTTT
.	.	TRBV2	TRBJ2-7	CASSEAQVYEQYF	TGTGCCAGCAGTGAGGCCCAGGTTTACGAGCAGTACTTC
few	.	TRBV27	TRBJ1-1	CASKIHTEAFF	TGTGCCAGCAAGATTCACACTGAAGCTTTCTTT